One and the same sample provided the 30 T cell receptor beta chains below, sequenced in a study of T cells in Graves' hyperthyroidism and ophthalmopathy. It was RNA transcripts that yielded the amplified TCR beta CDR3 regions. The primer set for the first-round RT-PCR of the TCR CDR3 was HTBI. TCRdb re-derived calls from the multiplex PCR reads in MiXCR, one entry per CDR3 protein. The sample carries fewer than 400,000 distinct CDR3 sequences, more than 12% recorded once. Sequencing used blood. The receptor source for this set is a man in his fifties with Graves' ophthalmopathy.

The sample holds many counts of this clonotype. At one boundary the junction diverges from the germline segment, which might be a read error. This rearrangement joins TRBV20-1 to TRBJ2-1, with D possibly being TRBD1 (6 bases). The CDR3 spans 14 residues. The germline gives CDR1 DFQATT, CDR2 SNEGSKA (reference sequence). CDR3 nucleotide sequence: TGCAGTGCCAGAGAAACCTCAGGGGTCGGTGAGCAGTTCTTC. This codes for CSARETSGVGEQFF.

This chain connects TRBV19 to TRBJ2-5; D call uncertain. There are 15 residues in the CDR3. V lost 3 bases, J lost 1 base, and 12 bases lay in between. CDR1 and CDR2 from the germline V gene are LNHDA and SQIVND (reference sequence). CDR3 sequence: CASSIVPTTQETQYF. The CDR3 coding sequence is TGTGCCAGTAGTATTGTTCCCACTACCCAAGAGACCCAGTACTTC.

Many counts were recorded for this clonotype. The V and J genes are TRBV20-1 and TRBJ2-3, with a possible D match to TRBD1 (5 bases). Per the germline V gene, CDR1 is DFQATT and CDR2 is SNEGSKA (reference sequence). The CDR3 is 13 residues long. V was cut by 6 bases and J by 2 bases, with 12 bases left in between. The CDR3 spells CSARQTYTDTQYF. The CDR3 nucleotides are TGCAGTGCGCGACAGACGTACACAGATACGCAGTATTTT.

This clonotype was found many times. The gene calls are TRBV7-9 and TRBJ1-1; D gene ambiguous. Looked up from germline, CDR1 is SEHNR and CDR2 is FQNEAQ (reference sequence). V lost 0 bases and J 8 bases, leaving 4 bases between the germline ends. The CDR3 runs to 11 residues. The CDR3 nucleotides are TGTGCCAGCAGCTTAGCAACGGAAGCTTTCTTT. Translated, it gives CASSLATEAFF.

This clonotype was found many times. The chain combines TRBV5-1 with TRBJ2-2, with D maybe TRBD2 (6 bases). V was trimmed by 3 bases and J by 7 bases, leaving 16 bases between them. CDR1 and CDR2 from the germline V gene are SGHRS and YFSETQ. This CDR3 is 15 amino acids long. The CDR3: CASSSDTRRGGELFF. CDR3 coding DNA: TGCGCCAGCAGCTCGGACACTCGGAGGGGCGGGGAGCTGTTTTTT. Complete variable domain (other parts from reference TRBV5-1 and TRBJ2-2): KAGVTQTPRYLIKTRGQQVTLSCSPISGHRSVSWYQQTPGQGLQFLFEYFSETQRNKGNFPGRFSGRQFSNSRSEMNVSTLELGDSALYLCASSSDTRRGGELFFGEGSRLTVL.

The chain combines TRBV19 with TRBJ1-5; D might be TRBD1 (5 bases). CDR3 length equals 16 residues. V was cut by 2 bases and J by 2 bases, with 13 bases left in between. Germline assignment: CDR1 LNHDA and CDR2 SQIVND (reference sequence). CDR3: CASSIRGTGGNQPQHF. The CDR3 DNA reads TGTGCCAGTAGTATACGGGGGACCGGGGGCAATCAGCCCCAGCATTTT.

This clonotype turned up a few times. The J gene is TRBJ2-1, the V gene TRBV4-2; D possibly corresponds to TRBD1 (5 bases). This CDR3 region has 19 residues. V was clipped by 0 bases and J by 4 bases, with 22 bases between them. CDR1 is LGHNA and CDR2 is YNFKEQ in the germline V gene. CDR3 in amino acids: CASSQDHRSSTAGYNEQFF. CDR3 coding DNA: TGTGCCAGCAGCCAAGATCACAGGAGCAGTACCGCAGGGTACAATGAGCAGTTCTTC.

The genes are TRBV20-1 and TRBJ2-3; 9 bases fit TRBD1. The CDR3 covers 15 residues. V dropped 1 base and J dropped 2; count of bases not matched to a gene: 4. Germline V gene sequence: CDR1 DFQATT, CDR2 SNEGSKA (reference sequence). DNA for the CDR3: TGCAGTGCTAGAGTCGGACAGGGGAACACAGATACGCAGTATTTT. Translated, it gives CSARVGQGNTDTQYF.

This clonotype was seen ten or more times. The rearrangement links TRBV27 to TRBJ2-3, with 13 bases fitting TRBD2. Trimming removed 6 bases from V and 3 bases from J; junction bases left unmatched: 9. CDR3 length: 17 residues. Germline CDR1 is MNHEY and CDR2 is SMNVEV (reference sequence). CDR3 bases: TGTGCCAGCAGCAATCCAGGACTAGCGGGGGAAACAGATACGCAGTATTTT. Its translation is CASSNPGLAGETDTQYF.

This clonotype was observed at least ten times. This sequence joins TRBV11-3 and TRBJ2-3; D is unclear. The germline V and J ends were trimmed by 6 bases and 4 bases, with 14 bases remaining between them. There are 14 residues in the CDR3. The germline V gene has CDR1 SGHNT and CDR2 YENEEA. In nucleotides, the CDR3 is TGTGCCAGCAGTTACGGGCGGCTTGCAGATACGCAGTATTTT. Translating gives CASSYGRLADTQYF.

This clonotype was found many times. The rearrangement links TRBV5-1 to TRBJ1-2; 9 positions agree with TRBD1. Germline V gene lookup returns CDR1 SGHRS and CDR2 YFSETQ. CDR3 size: 15 residues. The V gene end was trimmed by 2 bases and the J gene end by 2 bases; junction bases not matched to a gene: 4. CDR3 sequence reads: CASSFGTGKNYGYTF. DNA for the CDR3: TGCGCCAGCAGCTTCGGGACAGGGAAGAACTATGGCTACACCTTC.

This clonotype was counted ten times or more. This chain links TRBV29-1 with TRBJ2-4; D remains unclear. V was shortened by 8 bases and J by 8 bases, with 10 bases between the two germline ends. This CDR3 has 10 amino acids. Germline lookup yields CDR1 SQVTM and CDR2 ANQGSEA. This chain's CDR3 is CSIGLDIQYF. For the CDR3, the DNA is TGCAGCATCGGTTTAGACATTCAGTACTTC.

This clonotype showed up many times. CDR3 coding DNA: TGTGCCATCAGCAAGGGAGTCGTAGAGCGGAATGAGCAGTTCTTC. Its protein product is CAISKGVVERNEQFF. V gene TRBV10-3 combines with J gene TRBJ2-1; maybe TRBD2 (5 bases). CDR1 ENHRY and CDR2 SYGVKD come from the germline V gene. The CDR3 spans 15 residues. Trimming shortened V by 6 bases and J by 7 bases, and 19 bases separated the two germline ends.

This clonotype was observed at least ten times. This chain joins TRBV18 and TRBJ2-3; D unclear. Germline V gene lookup returns CDR1 KGHSH and CDR2 LQKENI. This CDR3 comprises 16 residues. Deletions cut 2 bases from V and 7 bases from J, with 19 bases between. CDR3 sequence (DNA): TGTGCCAGCTCACCAGTCCTCGGTCTTCAGGCAAATACGCAGTATTTT. It specifies CASSPVLGLQANTQYF.

In this sample, this clonotype turned up a few times. The J gene is TRBJ2-5, the V gene TRBV20-1; 7 bases fit TRBD1. CDR1 and CDR2 (germline): DFQATT, SNEGSKA (reference sequence). J gave up 4 bases and V 0 bases, and 11 bases lay outside the gene matches. The CDR3 is made up of 16 amino acids. CDR3 loop: CSARDFHWDSLETQYF. DNA for the CDR3: TGCAGTGCTAGAGATTTCCATTGGGACAGTTTAGAGACCCAGTACTTC.

V gene TRBV9 combines with J gene TRBJ2-5; D gene unclear. The CDR3 covers 13 residues. V was pared by 0 bases and J by 0 bases, with 3 bases between. Germline-derived CDR1 and CDR2 are SGDLS and YYNGEE. This CDR3 reads CASSVDDQETQYF. In DNA form, the CDR3 reads TGTGCCAGCAGCGTAGACGACCAAGAGACCCAGTACTTC.

This clonotype was detected ten times or more. This CDR3 reads CSARSVHPNTSYNEQFF. Written as DNA, the CDR3 is TGCAGTGCTAGGTCGGTGCACCCCAACACCTCCTACAATGAGCAGTTCTTC. The chain uses TRBV20-1 and TRBJ2-1, with D unclear. CDR3 length: 17 amino acids. V lost 3 bases, J lost 0 bases, and 18 bases lay in between. Germline V lookup: CDR1 DFQATT, CDR2 SNEGSKA (reference sequence).

This clonotype has more than one count but fewer than ten. The chain joins TRBV19 to TRBJ2-7, with TRBD1 matching 10 bases. V shed 9 bases and J 5 bases; nucleotides not matched to a gene: 10. The CDR3 extends over 14 amino acids. The V gene's germline CDR1 is LNHDA and CDR2 SQIVND (reference sequence). For the CDR3, the DNA is TGTGCCAGCTCCCTGACAGGGGGCTTGAACGAGCAGTACTTC. This translates into CASSLTGGLNEQYF.

This chain connects TRBV6-2 or TRBV6-3 to TRBJ2-7, with D uncertain. Germline V gene lookup returns CDR1 MNHEY and CDR2 SVGEGT. The CDR3 extends over 13 amino acids. The germline V and J ends were trimmed by 6 bases and 6 bases, with 15 bases remaining between them. In DNA, the CDR3 is TGTGCCAGCAGACTTCCTTCTGGGTCCGAGCAGTACTTC. Amino acid sequence: CASRLPSGSEQYF.

The J gene is TRBJ1-4, the V gene TRBV10-1; possibly TRBD1 for D (5 bases). The V gene's germline CDR1 is WNHNN and CDR2 SYGVQD (reference sequence). Trimming removed 4 bases from V and 4 bases from J, with 7 bases in between. The CDR3 runs to 13 residues. The CDR3 sequence is CASSGGHNEKLFF. CDR3 nucleotide sequence: TGCGCCAGCAGTGGGGGCCATAATGAAAAACTGTTTTTT.

Ten or more counts support this clonotype. The rearrangement joins TRBV11-2 to TRBJ2-4; D might be TRBD2 (5 bases). CDR1 is SGHAT, CDR2 FQNNGV, per germline. The V end lost 2 bases, the J end lost 2 bases, and 19 bases lay between the germline ends. CDR3 length equals 18 residues. The CDR3, as DNA: TGTGCCAGCAGCTTACTGGTTAGCCCGGAGCGGACCAAAAACATTCAGTACTTC. Its protein is CASSLLVSPERTKNIQYF.

This clonotype occurred many times. This chain joins TRBV24-1 and TRBJ2-1; 8 bases align to TRBD1. J lost 5 bases, V lost 4 bases, and 6 bases had no gene match. Germline assignment: CDR1 KGHDR and CDR2 SFDVKD. The CDR3 is made up of 15 amino acids. The DNA of the CDR3 is TGTGCCACCAGTGACCGACAGGGGCGAAACAATGAGCAGTTCTTC. It codes for CATSDRQGRNNEQFF.

The chain uses TRBV7-8 and TRBJ1-5; D not certain. Germline V gene lookup returns CDR1 SGHVS and CDR2 FQNEAQ. Between the trimmed V and J ends, which lost 6 bases and 2 bases, there was a span of 11 bases. The CDR3 totals 14 residues. CDR3 region: CASSPDGGNQPQHF. The CDR3 DNA is TGTGCCAGCAGTCCAGACGGGGGCAATCAGCCCCAGCATTTT.

The chain links TRBV5-1 to TRBJ1-1, with TRBD1 as a possible D gene (6 bases). The CDR3 is made up of 16 amino acids. Germline CDR1 is SGHRS and CDR2 is YFSETQ. V dropped 3 bases and J dropped 0 bases, with 15 bases sitting between them. The CDR3 loop reads CASSSSPGQLNTEAFF. CDR3 nucleotides: TGCGCCAGCAGCTCATCTCCGGGACAACTGAACACTGAAGCTTTCTTT.

The rearrangement uses TRBV7-9 and TRBJ1-2; no firm D call. This CDR3 has 14 amino acids. The V gene lost 2 bases and the J gene lost 7 bases, with 14 bases spanning the gap. Germline V gives CDR1 SEHNR, CDR2 FQNEAQ (reference sequence). CDR3 sequence reads: CASSLSPINGGYTF. The CDR3 nucleotides read TGTGCCAGCAGCTTATCGCCCATCAACGGTGGCTACACCTTC.

This clonotype has at least ten counts. The chain employs TRBV2 and TRBJ2-1; 12 nucleotides align to TRBD2. Germline V gene lookup returns CDR1 SNHLY and CDR2 FYNNEI. This CDR3 is built from 16 residues. Unmatched junction bases numbered 9, after V lost 7 bases and J lost 5 bases. The CDR3 reads CASKNPGLAGHNEQFF. The CDR3 DNA reads TGTGCCAGCAAAAACCCGGGACTAGCGGGCCACAATGAGCAGTTCTTC.

This clonotype was seen at least ten times. The chain has TRBV30 and TRBJ2-7; D unclear. The CDR3 has 11 amino acids. Germline loops: CDR1 GTSNPN, CDR2 SVGIG (reference sequence). V was trimmed by 5 bases and J by 1 base, leaving 6 bases between them. This chain's CDR3 is CAWRRSYEQYF. In DNA, the CDR3 is TGTGCCTGGCGGAGATCCTACGAGCAGTACTTC.

This clonotype occurred many times. The chain carries TRBV6-1 and TRBJ2-5, with a tentative D call TRBD2 (6 bases). V was shortened by 5 bases and J by 4 bases, with 14 bases between the two germline ends. The CDR3 length is 14 residues. Germline values: CDR1 MNHNS, CDR2 SASEGT. CDR3 region: CASSMTQGGETQYF. The CDR3 nucleotides are TGTGCCAGCAGTATGACGCAGGGAGGAGAGACCCAGTACTTC.

In the case of this clonotype: This could be a read error, since a much larger clone is one nucleotide away. The chain has TRBV5-1 and TRBJ2-7, with D maybe TRBD2 (6 bases). V was cut by 4 bases and J by 4 bases, with 15 bases left in between. The CDR3 totals 14 residues. CDR1 is SGHRS and CDR2 is YFSETQ in the germline V gene. CDR3 amino acids: CASSTTSRRYEQYF. CDR3 coding DNA: TGCGCCAGCAGCACAACTAGCAGGAGATACGAGCAGTACTTC.

There are many counts of this clonotype. The chain carries TRBV13 and TRBJ1-1; D remains unclear. The germline V gene encodes CDR1 PRHDT and CDR2 FYEKMQ (reference sequence). This CDR3 is built from 14 residues. Trimming left V 6 bases short and J 5 bases short, with 16 bases between. The CDR3 coding sequence is TGTGCCAGCAGAAAAGAGGTGTCGGAGACTGAAGCTTTCTTT. Its translation is CASRKEVSETEAFF.